These 5 T cell receptor beta chains were sequenced from one sample in a study of blood T cells in healthy people across ages. A second about 7 to 11 cycle PCR used barcoded and J-beta primers. TCRdb reanalysed the 5' RACE reads using MiXCR and keeps one entry per CDR3 protein. Of about a million distinct CDR3 sequences listed, approximately 50% are singletons. Material for sequencing was blood. The receptor set was obtained from a woman aged 55-70 years in good health.

This clonotype was seen a single time. The V call is TRBV12-3 or TRBV12-4, the J call TRBJ2-6; D is possibly TRBD1 or TRBD2 (6 bases each). The CDR3 runs to 16 residues. Trimming took off 6 bases at V and 1 base at J, with 13 bases between the two ends. The CDR3 DNA reads as TGTGCCAGCAGCCGGGGGCTGGGATCTGGGGCCAACGTCCTGACTTTC. It is translated as CASSRGLGSGANVLTF.

The V gene is TRBV28, the J gene TRBJ1-1; 9 bases align to TRBD1. The V and J ends lost 6 bases and 5 bases, in that order; junction bases with no gene match: 10. The CDR3 is 15 amino acids. Germline lookup yields CDR1 MDHEN and CDR2 SYDVKM. CDR3 sequence reads: CASSRFPQGATEAFF. CDR3 DNA sequence: TGTGCCAGCAGCCGATTTCCACAGGGGGCGACTGAAGCTTTCTTT. The full variable domain, completed using reference TRBV28 and TRBJ1-1, is DVKVTQSSRYLVKRTGEKVFLECVQDMDHENMFWYRQDPGLGLRLIYFSYDVKMKEKGDIPEGYSVSREKKERFSLILESASTNQTSMYLCASSRFPQGATEAFFGQGTRLTVV.

This clonotype has more than one count but fewer than ten. The gene calls are TRBV7-2 and TRBJ1-6; D remains ambiguous. V lost 5 bases and J 7 bases, leaving 15 bases between the germline ends. The CDR3 extends over 15 amino acids. The germline V gene has CDR1 SGHTA and CDR2 FQGNSA. CDR3 protein: CASSPKKAINSPLHF. In DNA, the CDR3 is TGTGCCAGCAGCCCCAAAAAGGCCATCAATTCACCCCTCCACTTT.

V and J are TRBV4-1 and TRBJ2-1; TRBD1 matches at 9 bases. The assigned J gene may be wrong: the sequence end matches TRBJ2-7 better. The CDR3 loop spans 15 amino acids. Germline V gene lookup returns CDR1 MGHRA and CDR2 YSYEKL. The CDR3 region is CASSPGQGPSDEQYF. For the CDR3, the DNA is TGCGCCAGCAGCCCGGGACAGGGCCCTTCCGACGAGCAGTACTTC.

This chain uses TRBV27 with TRBJ2-6, with 12 bases aligning to TRBD2. The V gene end was trimmed by 4 bases and the J gene end by 2 bases; junction bases not matched to a gene: 15. This CDR3 region has 21 residues. Per germline, CDR1 MNHEY and CDR2 SMNVEV (reference sequence). The DNA of the CDR3 is TGTGCCAGCAGTTCCCGAGTAACATCGGGACTAGCGGGCGCTGGGGCCAACGTCCTGACTTTC. Translating gives CASSSRVTSGLAGAGANVLTF.